This T cell receptor (beta chain) was profiled in a study of cytomegalovirus exposure and HLA in healthy donors. Study results and limitations: Information on immune exposure was restricted to one variable (CMV serostatus). Association of a missense DCLRE1C variant with TCR beta V- and J-gene trimming was reported in a later analysis.

The PCR made use of 60 Vbeta and 13 Jbeta primers. Clones were read by immunoSEQ multiplex PCR, and TCRdb kept only the in-frame ones, dropping some. Altogether approximately 190,000 clones are present, approximately 77% being singletons, with the ten largest covering 3.4%. With V trimmed by 4 bases and J by 1 base, 13 bases remained unmatched. The length of the CDR3 is 19 residues. Per the germline V gene, CDR1 is LGHNA and CDR2 is YSLEER. A word on this clone: Its antigen is undetermined.

The sequence was obtained from a middle-aged man in good health and CMV-seropositive. The sequenced material came from PBMCs. V usage is TRBV4-3 and J usage is TRBJ2-6; 7 bases line up with TRBD1. CDR3 in amino acids: CASSLYIPGQRSGANVLTF. The DNA for the CDR3 is TGCGCCAGCAGCCTCTACATCCCGGGACAGAGATCTGGGGCCAACGTCCTGACTTTC.